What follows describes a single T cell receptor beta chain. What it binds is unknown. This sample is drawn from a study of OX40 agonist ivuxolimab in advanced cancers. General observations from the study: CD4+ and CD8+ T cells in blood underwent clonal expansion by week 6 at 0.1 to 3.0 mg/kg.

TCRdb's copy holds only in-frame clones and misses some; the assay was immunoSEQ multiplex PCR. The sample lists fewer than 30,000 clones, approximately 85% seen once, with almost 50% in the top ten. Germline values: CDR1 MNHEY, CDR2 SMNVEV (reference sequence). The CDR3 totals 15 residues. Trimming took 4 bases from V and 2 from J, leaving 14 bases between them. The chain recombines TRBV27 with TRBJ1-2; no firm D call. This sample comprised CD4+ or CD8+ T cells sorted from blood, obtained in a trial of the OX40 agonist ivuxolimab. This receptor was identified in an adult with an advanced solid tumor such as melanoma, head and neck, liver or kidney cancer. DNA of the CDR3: TGTGCCAGCAGTTGGGCTCGGGGAGGGAACTATGGCTACACCTTC. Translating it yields CASSWARGGNYGYTF.